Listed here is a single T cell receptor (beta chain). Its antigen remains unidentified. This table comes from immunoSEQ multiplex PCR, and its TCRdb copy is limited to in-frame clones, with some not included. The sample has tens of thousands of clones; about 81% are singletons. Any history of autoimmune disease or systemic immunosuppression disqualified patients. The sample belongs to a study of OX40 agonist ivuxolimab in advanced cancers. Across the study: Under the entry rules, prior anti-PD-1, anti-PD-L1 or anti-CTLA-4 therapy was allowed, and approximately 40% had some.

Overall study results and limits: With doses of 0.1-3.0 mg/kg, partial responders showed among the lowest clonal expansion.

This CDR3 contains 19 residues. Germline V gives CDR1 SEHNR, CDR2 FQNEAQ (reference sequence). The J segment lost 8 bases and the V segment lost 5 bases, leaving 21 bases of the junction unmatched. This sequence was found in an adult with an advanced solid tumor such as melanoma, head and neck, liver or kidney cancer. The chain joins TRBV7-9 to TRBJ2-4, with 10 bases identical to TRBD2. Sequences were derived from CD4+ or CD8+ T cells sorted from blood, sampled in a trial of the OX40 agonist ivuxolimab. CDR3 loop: CASSPRQAGGPSQVDIQYF. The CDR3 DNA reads TGTGCCAGCAGCCCTAGACAAGCGGGAGGGCCCTCCCAAGTTGACATTCAGTACTTC. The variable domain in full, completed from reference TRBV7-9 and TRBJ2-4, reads DTGVSQNPRHKITKRGQNVTFRCDPISEHNRLYWYRQTLGQGPEFLTYFQNEAQLEKSRLLSDRFSAERPKGSFSTLEIQRTEQGDSAMYLCASSPRQAGGPSQVDIQYFGAGTRLSVL.